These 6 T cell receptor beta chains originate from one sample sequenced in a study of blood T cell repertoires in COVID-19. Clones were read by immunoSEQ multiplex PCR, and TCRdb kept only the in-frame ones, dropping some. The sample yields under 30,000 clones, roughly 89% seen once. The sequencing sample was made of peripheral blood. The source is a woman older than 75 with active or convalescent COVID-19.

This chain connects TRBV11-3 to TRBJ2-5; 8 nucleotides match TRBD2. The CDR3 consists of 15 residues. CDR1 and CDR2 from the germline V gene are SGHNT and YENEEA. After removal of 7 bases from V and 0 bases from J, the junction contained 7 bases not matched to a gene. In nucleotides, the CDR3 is TGTGCCAGCACCAGAAGCGGGGGAGACCAAGAGACCCAGTACTTC. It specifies CASTRSGGDQETQYF.

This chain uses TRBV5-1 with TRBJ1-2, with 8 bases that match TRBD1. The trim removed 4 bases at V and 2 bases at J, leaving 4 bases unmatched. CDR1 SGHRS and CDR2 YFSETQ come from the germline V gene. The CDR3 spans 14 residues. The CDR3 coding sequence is TGCGCCAGCAGCCCCGGGACAGGAAACTATGGCTACACCTTC. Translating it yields CASSPGTGNYGYTF. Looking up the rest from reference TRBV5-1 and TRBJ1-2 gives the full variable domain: KAGVTQTPRYLIKTRGQQVTLSCSPISGHRSVSWYQQTPGQGLQFLFEYFSETQRNKGNFPGRFSGRQFSNSRSEMNVSTLELGDSALYLCASSPGTGNYGYTFGSGTRLTVV.

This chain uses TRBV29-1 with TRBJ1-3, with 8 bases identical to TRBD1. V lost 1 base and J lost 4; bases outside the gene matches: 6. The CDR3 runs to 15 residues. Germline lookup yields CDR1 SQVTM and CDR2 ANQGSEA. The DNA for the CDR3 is TGCAGCGTTGAAGCTTGGACAGGGTGGGGAAACACCATATATTTT. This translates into CSVEAWTGWGNTIYF. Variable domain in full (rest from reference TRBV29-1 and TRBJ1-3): SAVISQKPSRDICQRGTSLTIQCQVDSQVTMMFWYRQQPGQSLTLIATANQGSEATYESGFVIDKFPISRPNLTFSTLTVSNMSPEDSSIYLCSVEAWTGWGNTIYFGEGSWLTVV.

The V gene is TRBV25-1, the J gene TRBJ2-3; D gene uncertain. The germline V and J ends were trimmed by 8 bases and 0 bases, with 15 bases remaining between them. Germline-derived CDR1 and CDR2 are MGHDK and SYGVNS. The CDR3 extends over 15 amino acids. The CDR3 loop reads CASAPFAASTDTQYF. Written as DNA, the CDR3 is TGTGCCAGCGCCCCCTTTGCGGCTAGCACAGATACGCAGTATTTT.

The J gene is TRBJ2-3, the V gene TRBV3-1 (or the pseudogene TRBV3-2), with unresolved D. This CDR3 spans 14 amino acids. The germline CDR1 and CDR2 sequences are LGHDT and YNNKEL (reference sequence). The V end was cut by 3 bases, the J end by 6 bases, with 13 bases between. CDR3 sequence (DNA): TGTGCCAGCAGCCATACCAGCCGCGGTGATACGCAGTATTTT. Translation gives CASSHTSRGDTQYF.

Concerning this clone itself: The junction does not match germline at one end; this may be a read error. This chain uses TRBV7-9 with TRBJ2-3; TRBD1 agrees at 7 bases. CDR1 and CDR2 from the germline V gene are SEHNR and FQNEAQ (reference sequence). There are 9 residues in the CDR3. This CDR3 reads CASSLDRSF. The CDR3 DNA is TGTGCCAGCAGCCTGGACAGGTCTTTT.